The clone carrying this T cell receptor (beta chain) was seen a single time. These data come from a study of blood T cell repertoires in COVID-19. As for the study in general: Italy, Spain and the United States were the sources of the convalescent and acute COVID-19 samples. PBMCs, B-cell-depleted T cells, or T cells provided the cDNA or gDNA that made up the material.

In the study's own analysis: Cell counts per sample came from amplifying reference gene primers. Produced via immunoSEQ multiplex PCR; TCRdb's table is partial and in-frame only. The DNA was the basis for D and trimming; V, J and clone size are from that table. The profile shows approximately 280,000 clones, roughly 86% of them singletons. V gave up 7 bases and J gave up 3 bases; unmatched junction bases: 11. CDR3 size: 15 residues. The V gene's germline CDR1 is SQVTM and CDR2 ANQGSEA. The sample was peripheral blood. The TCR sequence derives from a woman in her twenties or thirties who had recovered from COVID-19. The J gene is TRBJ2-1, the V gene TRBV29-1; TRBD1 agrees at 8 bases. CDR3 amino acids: CSGGRDRTNYNEQFF. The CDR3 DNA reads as TGCAGCGGGGGAAGGGACAGGACCAACTACAATGAGCAGTTCTTC.